The rows below give T cell receptor beta chains drawn from one sample of a study of identical twins. TCRdb re-derived calls from the 5' RACE reads in MiXCR, one entry per CDR3 protein. Among 450,000 or so distinct CDR3 sequences listed, 24% were seen once. These same records also appear under a second study, on T cells expressing NK-cell markers.

The material sequenced was CD4+ T cells sorted from blood. Receptors originate from a woman between 18 and 29 years old in good health. The CDR3 runs from the conserved cysteine through the conserved F or W. D genes are given only for firm matches. Rows give clone size only sometimes, using once, few, many, or a class for an expanded clone.

-	TRBJ2-3	TRBD2	16	TRBV20-1	CSAGSGTTSPTDTQYF	TGCAGTGCTGGCTCCGGGACTACTTCTCCCACAGATACGCAGTATTTT
few	TRBJ1-4	-	13	TRBV4-3	CASSQVEGEKLFF	TGCGCCAGCAGCCAAGTGGAGGGTGAAAAACTGTTTTTT
few	TRBJ2-7	-	14	TRBV29-1	CSVEGVTGRYEQYF	TGCAGCGTTGAAGGCGTAACCGGACGCTACGAGCAGTACTTC
many	TRBJ2-3	TRBD2	13	TRBV29-1	CSAGLAGVDTQYF	TGCAGCGCGGGACTAGCGGGGGTAGATACGCAGTATTTT
many	TRBJ2-5	-	12	TRBV11-3	CASSPGSETQYF	TGTGCCAGCAGCCCGGGTTCTGAGACCCAGTACTTC
few	TRBJ2-1	TRBD1	13	TRBV10-3	CAASGQGTAEQFF	TGTGCCGCTTCGGGACAGGGTACGGCTGAGCAGTTCTTC
-	TRBJ1-2	TRBD1	13	TRBV12-3/TRBV12-4	CASSPRGLHGYTF	TGTGCCAGCAGTCCCAGGGGGCTTCACGGCTACACCTTC
-	TRBJ1-5	-	14	TRBV11-2	CASSLAGRNQPQHF	TGTGCCAGCAGCTTGGCAGGCCGCAATCAGCCCCAGCATTTT
-	TRBJ2-7	-	13	TRBV15	CATSRDMRYEQYF	TGTGCCACCAGCAGAGATATGCGGTACGAGCAGTACTTC
many	TRBJ2-1	-	14	TRBV20-1	CSATIPTRLNEQFF	TGCAGTGCCACAATCCCTACGCGGCTAAATGAGCAGTTCTTC
-	TRBJ2-1	-	14	TRBV12-3/TRBV12-4	CASSWNRAYNEQFF	TGTGCCAGCAGTTGGAACAGGGCCTACAACGAGCAGTTCTTC
-	TRBJ1-3	-	14	TRBV12-3/TRBV12-4	CASSSFLRWNTIYF	TGTGCCAGCAGTTCTTTCCTGCGCTGGAACACCATATATTTT
-	TRBJ2-1	-	16	TRBV6-4	CASSDSEQGGYNEQFF	TGTGCCAGCAGTGACTCGGAACAGGGTGGCTACAATGAGCAGTTCTTC
many	TRBJ2-7	-	13	TRBV5-5	CASVPQTGYEQYF	TGTGCCAGCGTACCCCAAACAGGGTACGAGCAGTACTTC
-	TRBJ2-2	-	13	TRBV27	CASSFRGPGELFF	TGTGCCAGCAGTTTCCGGGGGCCCGGGGAGCTGTTTTTT
few	TRBJ2-1	TRBD2	17	TRBV7-2	CASRSLVAGGPTNEQFF	TGTGCCAGCAGGAGCCTAGTAGCGGGAGGCCCCACCAATGAGCAGTTCTTC
-	TRBJ2-1	TRBD1	13	TRBV10-3	CAISGGQDNEQFF	TGTGCCATCAGCGGGGGACAGGACAATGAGCAGTTCTTC
-	TRBJ2-3	-	15	TRBV11-2	CASGSSAGAPDTQYF	TGTGCCAGCGGTTCCAGCGCGGGGGCCCCAGATACGCAGTATTTT
few	TRBJ2-6	-	16	TRBV5-1	CASSLAEGRGANVLTF	TGCGCCAGCAGCTTGGCCGAGGGGCGTGGGGCCAACGTCCTGACTTTC
-	TRBJ2-7	TRBD1	13	TRBV5-1	CASSTGNSYEQYF	TGCGCCAGCTCGACAGGGAACAGCTACGAGCAGTACTTC
-	TRBJ2-1	-	17	TRBV7-2	CASSLGQGLSSYNEQFF	TGTGCCAGCAGCCTGGGGCAGGGTCTGAGCTCCTACAATGAGCAGTTCTTC
-	TRBJ2-3	-	13	TRBV11-2	CATASVRGDTQYF	TGTGCCACCGCATCGGTCCGGGGGGATACGCAGTATTTT